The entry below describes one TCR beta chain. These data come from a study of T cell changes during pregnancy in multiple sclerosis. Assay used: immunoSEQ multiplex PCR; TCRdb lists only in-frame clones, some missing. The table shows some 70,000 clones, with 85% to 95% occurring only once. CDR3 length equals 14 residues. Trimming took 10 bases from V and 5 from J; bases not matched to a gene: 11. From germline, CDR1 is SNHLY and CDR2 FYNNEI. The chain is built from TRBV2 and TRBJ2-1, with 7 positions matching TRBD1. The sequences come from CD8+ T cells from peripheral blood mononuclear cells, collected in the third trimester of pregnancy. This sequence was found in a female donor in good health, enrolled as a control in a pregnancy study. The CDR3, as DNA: TGTGCCACCCCGGACGAGACAGGGAACAATGAGCAGTTCTTC. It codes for CATPDETGNNEQFF.